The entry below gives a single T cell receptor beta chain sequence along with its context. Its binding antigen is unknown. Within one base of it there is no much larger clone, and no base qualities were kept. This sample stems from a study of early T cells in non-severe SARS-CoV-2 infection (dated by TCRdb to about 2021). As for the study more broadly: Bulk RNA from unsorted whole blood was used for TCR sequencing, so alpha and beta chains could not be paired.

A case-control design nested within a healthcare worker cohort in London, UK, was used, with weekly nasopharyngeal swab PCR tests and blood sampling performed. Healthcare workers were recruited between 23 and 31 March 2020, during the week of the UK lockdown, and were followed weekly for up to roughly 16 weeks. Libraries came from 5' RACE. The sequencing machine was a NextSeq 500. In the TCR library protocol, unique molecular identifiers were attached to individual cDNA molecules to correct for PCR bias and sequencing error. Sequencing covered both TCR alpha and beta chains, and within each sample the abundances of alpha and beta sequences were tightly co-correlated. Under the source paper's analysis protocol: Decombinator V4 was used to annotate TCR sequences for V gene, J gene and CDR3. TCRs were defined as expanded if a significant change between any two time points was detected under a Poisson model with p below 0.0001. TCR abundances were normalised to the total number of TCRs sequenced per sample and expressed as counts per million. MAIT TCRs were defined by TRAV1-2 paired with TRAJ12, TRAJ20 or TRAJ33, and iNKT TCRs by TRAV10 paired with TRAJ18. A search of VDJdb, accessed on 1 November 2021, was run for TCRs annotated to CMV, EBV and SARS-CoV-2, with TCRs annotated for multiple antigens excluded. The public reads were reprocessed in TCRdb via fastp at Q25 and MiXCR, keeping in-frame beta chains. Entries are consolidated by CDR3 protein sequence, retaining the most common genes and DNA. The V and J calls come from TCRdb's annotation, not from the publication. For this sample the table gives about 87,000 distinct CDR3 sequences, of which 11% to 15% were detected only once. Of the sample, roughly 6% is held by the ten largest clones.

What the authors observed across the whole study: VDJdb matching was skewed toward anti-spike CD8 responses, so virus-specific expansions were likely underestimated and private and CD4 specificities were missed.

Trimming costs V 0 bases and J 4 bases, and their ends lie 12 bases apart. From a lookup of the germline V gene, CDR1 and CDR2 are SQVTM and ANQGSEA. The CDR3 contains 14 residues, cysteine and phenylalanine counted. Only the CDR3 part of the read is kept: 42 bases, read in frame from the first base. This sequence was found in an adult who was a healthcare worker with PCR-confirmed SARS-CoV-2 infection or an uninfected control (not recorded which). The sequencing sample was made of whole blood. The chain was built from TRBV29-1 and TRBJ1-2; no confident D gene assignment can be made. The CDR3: CSVEDLQKRYGYTF. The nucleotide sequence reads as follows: TGCAGCGTTGAAGATTTACAGAAGCGCTATGGCTACACCTTC.